This TCR beta chain derives from a study of blood T cell repertoires in COVID-19. In the study overall: Spain, Italy and the United States supplied samples that represented acute and convalescent COVID-19. Sources were T cells, B-cell-depleted T cells, or PBMCs; the material itself was cDNA or gDNA.

In the authors' methods: Quantification of nucleated cells was approximated via reference gene primer amplification. Profiled with immunoSEQ multiplex PCR; TCRdb holds only in-frame clones, not every one. Clone size and V and J calls were adopted from that table, with D and trimming inferred from the DNA. The sample consists of roughly 220,000 clones, approximately 81% of them appearing once. Trimming stripped 10 bases from V and 6 bases from J, with 18 bases between. The V gene's germline CDR1 is MNHNY and CDR2 SVGAGI (reference sequence). The CDR3 sequence is 13 residues long. The chain uses TRBV6-6 and TRBJ1-2; possibly TRBD1 for D (5 bases). This sequence was found in a man aged 25-45 years with active or convalescent COVID-19. The sequenced material came from peripheral blood. The CDR3 DNA reads as TGTGCCACCGAGACAGTCTACCCGAATGGCTACACCTTC. The encoded protein is CATETVYPNGYTF.